This TCR beta chain was profiled in a study of cytotoxic CD8 clonotypes in ibrutinib-treated CLL (dated by TCRdb to the early 2020s). Turning to the overall study: In this cohort, around 15 patients were treatment-naive and roughly ten were relapsed/refractory, while some 18 had unmutated IGHV. An average of 255,043 productive templates and approximately 90,000 productive rearrangements was obtained per sample. Partial responses were observed in roughly 24 patients and complete responses in 2; after a median follow-up of 68 months, remission was maintained in around 14 patients and progression was observed in approximately twelve. Cryopreserved peripheral blood mononuclear cells were collected at three points: before therapy, at response, and at either sustained remission or disease progression. The response samples were drawn at a median of 12 months into treatment, with a range of about 6 to 40 months. Of the approximately 94 people in the trial, 26 had longitudinal samples available. All remission and progressive disease samples were collected while patients were still receiving ibrutinib. Points the paper makes about the study in general: Clonality rose at ibrutinib response, remained stable during sustained remission, and dropped back toward baseline at progression. Lymph node repertoires were not examined, and the timing of sampling was not matched between patients in sustained remission and those whose disease progressed. Public clonotypes were rare and either contracted or stayed stable during treatment, and the rise in clonality at ibrutinib response reflected the expansion of private clonotypes. At baseline, clonality was higher than in age-matched healthy donors and showed a strong correlation with circulating CD8+ T-cell counts.

Taken from cysteine to phenylalanine, the CDR3 has 16 residues. The retained sequence is limited to the CDR3, 48 bases, with the frame set at the first base. The V end loses 0 bases and the J end loses 0 bases, and a stretch of 9 bases separates them. The germline V gene sets CDR1 to LGHNA and CDR2 to YNFKEQ. The goal of deep resolution MiSeq sequencing was a depth between 1 in 1 million and 1 in 200,000 T cells, and coverage averaged 10x per clonotype. TCR beta libraries were generated with the immunoSEQ hsTCRB Kit. In the authors' own workflow: The data were analyzed with ImmunoSEQ Analyzer and ImmunoSEQ Data Assistant, and V, D and J gene assignments followed IMGT definitions. Clonality, which ranges from 0 to 1, was calculated by subtracting the normalized Shannon entropy of productive rearrangement frequencies from one. Only overrepresented clonotypes making up at least 0.05% of each patient's repertoire were included in the public clonotype analysis. Repertoires from some 14 age-matched healthy donors in immuneACCESS were used as clonality controls. Held by TCRdb, this immuneACCESS table contains in-frame sequences only and omits some clones. Under half of the omission traces to an unresolved V gene where checked; the cause of the rest is unknown. V and J calls plus clone size are reproduced from that table; the DNA served to infer D and trimming. This sample has almost 250,000 clones in its table, and roughly 70% of those were observed once. The ten largest clones take up about 16% of the sample.

This sample's time point label indicates: 20 to 30 months on ibrutinib. For TCR beta library preparation, around 1.9 micrograms of genomic DNA were extracted from the cryopreserved PBMCs. Longitudinal blood samples from CLL patients receiving ibrutinib monotherapy were subjected to high-throughput TCR beta sequencing. The patients were enrolled in a single-center, open-label phase 2 trial of ibrutinib monotherapy. Points on this clone: Which antigen it targets is not known. No much larger clone is present one base from it, and per-base qualities are unavailable.

Here the chain combines TRBV4-2 and TRBJ1-3, with no confidently assigned D gene. This sample comprised PBMCs, obtained after 24 months of ibrutinib treatment. This TCR derives from a human donor with chronic lymphocytic leukemia. This receptor has the CDR3 CASSQEGTTSGNTIYF. The DNA sequence reads TGTGCCAGCAGCCAAGAGGGTACTACCTCTGGAAACACCATATATTTT.